What follows describes a single T cell receptor beta chain. Its antigen is as yet unknown. Possible read error: a much larger clone is one base away. TCRdb reprocessed the 5' RACE reads via MiXCR and lists one record per CDR3 protein. This table holds about 42,000 distinct CDR3 sequences, roughly 21% found once. Tregs were sorted as CD4+CD25+CD127-/low cells. This CDR3 is built from 12 residues. Germline CDR1 reads SGHKS; CDR2 reads YYEKEE (reference sequence). Overall study findings and caveats: Tumor Treg TCRs overlapped most with tumor naive CD4+ cells.

The sample comprised Tregs sorted from blood. The TCR was taken from a female donor with breast cancer. The chain employs TRBV5-5 and TRBJ2-1, with D tentatively TRBD2 (6 bases). The CDR3 loop is CASSLDSGEQLF. Here the CDR3 DNA reads TGTGCCAGCAGCTTGGATAGCGGTGAGCAGTTATTC.